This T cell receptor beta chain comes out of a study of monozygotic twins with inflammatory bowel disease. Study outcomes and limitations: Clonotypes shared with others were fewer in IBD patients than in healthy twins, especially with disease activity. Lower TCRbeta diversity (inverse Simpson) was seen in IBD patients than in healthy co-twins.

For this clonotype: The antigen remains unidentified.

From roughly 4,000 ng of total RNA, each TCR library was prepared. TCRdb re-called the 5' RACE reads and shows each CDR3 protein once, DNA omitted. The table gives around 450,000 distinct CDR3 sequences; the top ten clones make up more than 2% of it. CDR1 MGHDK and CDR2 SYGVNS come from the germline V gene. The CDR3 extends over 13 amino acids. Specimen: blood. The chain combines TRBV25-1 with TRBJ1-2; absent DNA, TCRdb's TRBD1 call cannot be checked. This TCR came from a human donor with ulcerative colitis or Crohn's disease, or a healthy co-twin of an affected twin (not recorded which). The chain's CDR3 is CASKDRGVHGYTF.